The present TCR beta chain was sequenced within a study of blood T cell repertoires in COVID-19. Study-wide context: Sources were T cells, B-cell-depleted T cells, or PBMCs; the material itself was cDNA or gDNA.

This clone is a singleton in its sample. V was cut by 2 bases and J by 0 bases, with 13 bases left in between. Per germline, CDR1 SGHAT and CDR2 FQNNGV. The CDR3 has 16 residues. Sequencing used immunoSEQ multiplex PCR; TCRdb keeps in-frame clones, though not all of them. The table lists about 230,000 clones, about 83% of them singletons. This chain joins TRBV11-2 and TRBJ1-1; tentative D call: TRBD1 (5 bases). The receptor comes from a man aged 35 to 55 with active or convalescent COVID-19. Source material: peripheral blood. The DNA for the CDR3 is TGTGCCAGCAGCTTATACGGGGGGACCATGAACACTGAAGCTTTCTTT. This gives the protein CASSLYGGTMNTEAFF.